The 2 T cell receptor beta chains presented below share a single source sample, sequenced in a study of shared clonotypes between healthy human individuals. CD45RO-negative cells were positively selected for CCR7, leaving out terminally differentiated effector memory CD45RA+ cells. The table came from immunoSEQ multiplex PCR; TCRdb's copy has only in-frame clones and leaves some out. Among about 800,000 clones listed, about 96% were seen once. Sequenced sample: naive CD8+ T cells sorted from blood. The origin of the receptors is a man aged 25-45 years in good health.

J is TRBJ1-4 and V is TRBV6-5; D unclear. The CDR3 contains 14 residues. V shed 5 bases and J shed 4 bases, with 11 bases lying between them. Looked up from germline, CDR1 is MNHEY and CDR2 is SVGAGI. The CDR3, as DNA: TGTGCCAGCAGTCCGGGTTCCTTTAATGAAAAACTGTTTTTT. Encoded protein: CASSPGSFNEKLFF.

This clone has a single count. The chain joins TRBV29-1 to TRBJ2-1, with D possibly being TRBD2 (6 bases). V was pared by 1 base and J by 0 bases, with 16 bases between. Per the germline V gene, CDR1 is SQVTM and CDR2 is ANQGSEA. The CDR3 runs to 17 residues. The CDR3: CSVEGLRRESSYNEQFF. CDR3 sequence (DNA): TGCAGCGTTGAAGGCCTAAGGCGGGAAAGCTCCTACAATGAGCAGTTCTTC.